This is a list of T cell receptor beta chains from one sample in a study of blood T cell repertoires in COVID-19. TCRdb's table, derived via immunoSEQ multiplex PCR, lists solely in-frame clones and lacks some. In the table there are about 180,000 clones, 70% to 90% of which are singletons. The material sequenced was peripheral blood. All receptors derive from a human donor with active or convalescent COVID-19. The donor label of this sample is uncertain. Both conserved end residues are part of each CDR3. The D gene is left open where the match is weak. Rows may omit the clone size; those that give it use once, few, many or a size class.

CDR3 | DNA | J | D | V | size
CASRTGALSPLHF | TGTGCCAGCAGGACCGGAGCTCTTTCACCCCTCCACTTT | TRBJ1-6 | - | TRBV6-6 | -
CASSAKRNEKLFF | TGTGCCAGCAGTGCTAAACGTAATGAAAAACTGTTTTTT | TRBJ1-4 | - | TRBV2 | -
CASSSRMGQGADTQYF | TGTGCCAGCAGCTCCCGAATGGGGCAGGGGGCAGATACGCAGTATTTT | TRBJ2-3 | TRBD1 | TRBV9 | -
CASSYWGTSRNEQFF | TGTGCCAGCAGCTATTGGGGGACTAGTAGGAATGAGCAGTTCTTC | TRBJ2-1 | TRBD2 | TRBV7-2 | -
CASSVGGQAGNSPLHF | TGTGCCAGCAGTGTGGGAGGACAGGCAGGGAATTCACCCCTCCACTTT | TRBJ1-6 | TRBD1 | TRBV28 | -
CASRERGGTDTQYF | TGTGCCAGCAGAGAGCGGGGGGGCACAGATACGCAGTATTTT | TRBJ2-3 | TRBD2 | TRBV6-1 | -
CASSLSGLPYEQYF | TGTGCCAGCAGCTTGAGTGGCCTTCCCTACGAGCAGTACTTC | TRBJ2-7 | - | TRBV5-4 | -
CASSLGTGELPQHF | TGTGCCAGCAGCTTGGGGACAGGGGAGCTGCCCCAGCATTTT | TRBJ1-5 | TRBD1 | TRBV7-8 | -
CASSQDVAGGTQYF | TGCGCCAGCAGCCAAGATGTAGCGGGAGGGACCCAGTACTTC | TRBJ2-5 | TRBD2 | TRBV4-1 | -
CASSKGSGTSTDTQYF | TGTGCCAGTAGTAAAGGGAGCGGGACCAGCACAGATACGCAGTATTTT | TRBJ2-3 | TRBD2 | TRBV19 | -
CASTPGLTILDQYF | TGTGCCAGCACCCCGGGACTGACGATATTGGATCAGTACTTC | TRBJ2-4 | - | TRBV6-5 | -
CASNRWTNEKLFF | TGTGCCAGCAACAGGTGGACTAATGAAAAACTGTTTTTT | TRBJ1-4 | - | TRBV7-9 | -
CASSRAGTSGVTYNEQFF | TGTGCCAGCAGCCGTGCAGGGACTAGCGGGGTTACCTACAATGAGCAGTTCTTC | TRBJ2-1 | TRBD2 | TRBV11-3 | -
CASSLGQGGYEQYF | TGCGCCAGCAGCTTGGGGCAGGGGGGATACGAGCAGTACTTC | TRBJ2-7 | - | TRBV5-1 | -
CASSLGRLALGQTQYF | TGTGCCAGCAGCTTAGGTCGCCTAGCGCTGGGTCAGACCCAGTACTTC | TRBJ2-5 | - | TRBV7-2 | -
CASSPPDRVDNEQFF | TGTGCCAGCTCACCACCGGACAGGGTGGACAATGAGCAGTTCTTC | TRBJ2-1 | TRBD1 | TRBV18 | once
CASSYSGLAGGYEQYF | TGTGCCAGCAGTTACTCTGGACTAGCGGGAGGGTACGAGCAGTACTTC | TRBJ2-7 | TRBD2 | TRBV6-5 | -
CASSTLTGSGANVLTF | TGTGCCAGCAGCACCTTGACAGGGTCTGGGGCCAACGTCCTGACTTTC | TRBJ2-6 | TRBD1 | TRBV11-3 | -
CAWRSSAGQGGSPLHF | TGTGCCTGGAGGTCGAGCGCCGGACAGGGCGGTTCACCCCTCCACTTT | TRBJ1-6 | TRBD1 | TRBV30 | -
CASSTDRTGNYGYTF | TGTGCCAGCAGCACCGACCGGACAGGAAACTATGGCTACACCTTC | TRBJ1-2 | TRBD1 | TRBV27 | many
CASSHGQGPAYEQYF | TGTGCCAGCAGTCACGGACAGGGACCAGCCTACGAGCAGTACTTC | TRBJ2-7 | TRBD1 | TRBV25-1 | -
CASSYSGASSGNTIYF | TGTGCCAGCAGTTACTCGGGGGCAAGCTCTGGAAACACCATATATTTT | TRBJ1-3 | - | TRBV6-5 | medium-sized
CAVQRGESTDTQYF | TGTGCCGTTCAACGGGGAGAAAGCACAGATACGCAGTATTTT | TRBJ2-3 | - | TRBV10-3 | -
CASSSYRGPGYGYTF | TGCGCCAGCAGCTCTTACAGGGGCCCCGGCTATGGCTACACCTTC | TRBJ1-2 | TRBD1 | TRBV5-1 | -
CASSLAGGLNEQFF | TGTGCCAGCAGCCTGGCGGGAGGGCTCAATGAGCAGTTCTTC | TRBJ2-1 | TRBD2 | TRBV5-6 | -
CASSLGGRDLRADTQYF | TGCGCCAGCAGCTTAGGCGGGCGGGACCTTAGGGCAGATACGCAGTATTTT | TRBJ2-3 | - | TRBV5-1 | once
CASSGAGGEILDTIYF | TGTGCCAGCAGTGGGGCAGGGGGCGAGATCTTGGACACCATATATTTT | TRBJ1-3 | TRBD1 | TRBV28 | few
CASSPRDTGELFF | TGTGCCAGCAGCCCTCGGGACACCGGGGAGCTGTTTTTT | TRBJ2-2 | - | TRBV7-2 | -
CASSVGGSSTEAFF | TGTGCCAGCAGCGTGGGGGGAAGCAGCACTGAAGCTTTCTTT | TRBJ1-1 | - | TRBV9 | -